These 9 T cell receptor beta chains were all obtained from the same sample, sequenced in a study of cytotoxic CD8 clonotypes in ibrutinib-treated CLL. The data were produced by immunoSEQ multiplex PCR, yet TCRdb's version contains in-frame clones alone and is incomplete. The data show roughly 200,000 clones, about 72% seen once. This sample comprised PBMCs, obtained after 24 months of ibrutinib treatment. These receptors came from a human donor with chronic lymphocytic leukemia.

The rearrangement joins TRBV4-2 to TRBJ2-6, with D perhaps matching TRBD1 (5 bases). V lost 1 base and J 3 bases, leaving 10 bases between the germline ends. Germline CDR1 is LGHNA and CDR2 is YNFKEQ. This CDR3 has 16 residues. CDR3 amino acids: CASSQGQSVGANVLTF. The DNA of the CDR3 is TGTGCCAGCAGCCAAGGACAGTCGGTTGGGGCCAACGTCCTGACTTTC.

J is TRBJ2-5 and V is TRBV19; D call uncertain. Trimming left V 3 bases short and J 8 bases short, with 16 bases between. The germline gives CDR1 LNHDA, CDR2 SQIVND (reference sequence). The CDR3 consists of 14 residues. CDR3 in DNA: TGTGCCAGTAGTATGTCGGATACGATGTTTACCCAGTACTTC. It encodes CASSMSDTMFTQYF.

V and J are TRBV7-8 and TRBJ1-1; D gene unclear. CDR1 and CDR2 from the germline V gene are SGHVS and FQNEAQ. The CDR3 contains 14 residues. V was shortened by 1 base and J by 0 bases, with 6 bases between the two germline ends. CDR3 sequence (DNA): TGTGCCAGCAGCTTAGGGCAGTTGAACACTGAAGCTTTCTTT. It is translated as CASSLGQLNTEAFF.

The chain links TRBV4-3 to TRBJ1-4; D is uncertain. Trimming cost V 0 bases and J 0 bases, with 8 bases left between them. The CDR3 spans 16 residues. Germline V CDR1 and CDR2: LGHNA, YSLEER. CDR3 DNA sequence: TGCGCCAGCAGCCAAGACTCAGCAACAACTAATGAAAAACTGTTTTTT. Its protein product is CASSQDSATTNEKLFF.

This chain connects TRBV9 to TRBJ2-1, with D uncertain. Trimming shortened V by 0 bases and J by 1 base, and 8 bases separated the two germline ends. CDR3 size: 15 residues. From germline, CDR1 is SGDLS and CDR2 YYNGEE. The CDR3 DNA reads as TGTGCCAGCAGCGTAGATGGCGTATCCTACAATGAGCAGTTCTTC. Encoded protein: CASSVDGVSYNEQFF. Variable domain in full (rest from reference TRBV9 and TRBJ2-1): DSGVTQTPKHLITATGQRVTLRCSPRSGDLSVYWYQQSLDQGLQFLIQYYNGEERAKGNILERFSAQQFPDLHSELNLSSLELGDSALYFCASSVDGVSYNEQFFGPGTRLTVL.

This clone was counted a few times. The V call is TRBV5-4, the J call TRBJ2-5; D unclear. The V gene's germline CDR1 is SGHNT and CDR2 YYREEE (reference sequence). With 4 bases removed from V and 5 bases from J, the gap between germline ends came to 15 bases. CDR3 length equals 14 residues. The CDR3 coding sequence is TGTGCCAGCAGCCCGGATTGGGGTCAGGAGACCCAGTACTTC. Encoded protein: CASSPDWGQETQYF.

This sequence joins TRBV6-6 and TRBJ2-5, with D possibly TRBD2 on 5 matching bases. Between the trimmed V and J ends, which lost 8 bases and 7 bases, there was a span of 14 bases. Germline V CDR1 and CDR2: MNHNY, SVGAGI (reference sequence). This CDR3 is 12 amino acids long. The CDR3 coding sequence is TGTGCCAGCTCACCGGGGTCAGGGACCCAGTACTTC. Translating it yields CASSPGSGTQYF.

V usage is TRBV6-5 and J usage is TRBJ2-1; TRBD2 matches 9 bases. V dropped 5 bases and J dropped 2; count of bases not matched to a gene: 4. In germline, CDR1 is MNHEY, CDR2 SVGAGI. This CDR3 contains 15 residues. The CDR3: CASSKTSGAYNEQFF. The CDR3 nucleotides are TGTGCCAGCAGTAAGACTAGCGGTGCCTACAATGAGCAGTTCTTC.

J is TRBJ2-7 and V is TRBV7-8; 9 bases are a match to TRBD2. The CDR3 is 15 residues long. Per germline, CDR1 SGHVS and CDR2 FQNEAQ. The V segment lost 3 bases and the J segment 0 bases; nucleotides outside the gene matches: 3. The DNA of the CDR3 is TGTGCCAGCAGCTTGGAGGGACTAGCCTCCTACGAGCAGTACTTC. Encoded protein: CASSLEGLASYEQYF.